This TCR beta chain comes out of a study of T cells in Graves' hyperthyroidism and ophthalmopathy. Study conclusions and caveats: Ophthalmopathy was identified by the model a median roughly 6.5 months ahead of onset.

In patients aged 18 to 65, hyperthyroidism was newly diagnosed, with duration under 2 months. Patients showing uncontrolled infection, other autoimmune disease, pregnancy or lactation were ineligible. The CDR3 is 12 amino acids. V dropped 11 bases and J dropped 0 bases, with 10 bases sitting between them. The germline V gene encodes CDR1 MDHEN and CDR2 SYDVKM. Researchers took RNA transcripts and amplified the TCR beta CDR3 regions from them. The TCR CDR3 first-round RT-PCR relied on the HTBI primer set. From the multiplex PCR reads, TCRdb called clonotypes with MiXCR, one entry per CDR3 protein. Among 400,000 to 600,000 distinct CDR3 sequences listed, more than 20% were seen once. This clonotype was seen many times. Its antigen is currently unknown.

The receptor comes from a man younger than 30 with Graves' hyperthyroidism. The chain has TRBV28 and TRBJ2-5; no clear D gene. Sequencing used blood. The CDR3 here is CAAGPNQETQYF. The CDR3 nucleotides read TGTGCCGCAGGACCCAACCAAGAGACCCAGTACTTC.